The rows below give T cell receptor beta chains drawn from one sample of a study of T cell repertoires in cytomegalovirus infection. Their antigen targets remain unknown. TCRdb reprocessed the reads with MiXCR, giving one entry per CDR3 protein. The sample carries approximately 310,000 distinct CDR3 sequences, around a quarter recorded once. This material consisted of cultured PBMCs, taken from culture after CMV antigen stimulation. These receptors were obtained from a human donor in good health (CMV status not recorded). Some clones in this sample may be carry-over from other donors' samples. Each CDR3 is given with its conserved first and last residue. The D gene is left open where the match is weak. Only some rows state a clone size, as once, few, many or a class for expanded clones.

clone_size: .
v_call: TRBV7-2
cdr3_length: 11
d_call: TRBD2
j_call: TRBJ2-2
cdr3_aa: CASRGGNGLFF
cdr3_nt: TGTGCCAGCCGGGGGGGGAATGGGCTGTTTTTT

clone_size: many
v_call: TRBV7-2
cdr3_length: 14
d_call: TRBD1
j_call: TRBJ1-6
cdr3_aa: CASSTDRALSPLHF
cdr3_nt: TGTGCCAGCAGTACGGACAGGGCCCTTTCACCCCTCCACTTT

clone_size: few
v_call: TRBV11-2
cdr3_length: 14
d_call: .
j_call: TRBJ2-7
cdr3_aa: CASSYTGKTYEQYF
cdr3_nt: TGTGCCAGCAGCTATACCGGGAAAACATACGAGCAGTACTTC

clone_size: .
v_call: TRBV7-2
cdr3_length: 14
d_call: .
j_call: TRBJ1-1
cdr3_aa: CASSLVGMNTEAFF
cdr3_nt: TGTGCCAGCAGCTTAGTTGGAATGAACACTGAAGCTTTCTTT

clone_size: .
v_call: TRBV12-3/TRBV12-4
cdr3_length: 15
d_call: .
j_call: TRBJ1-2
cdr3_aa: CASSLAAAGADGYTF
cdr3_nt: TGTGCCAGCAGTTTAGCGGCGGCTGGGGCTGATGGCTACACCTTC

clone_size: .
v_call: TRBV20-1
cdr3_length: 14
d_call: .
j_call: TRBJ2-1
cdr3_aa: CSAMNRVAYNEQFF
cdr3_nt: TGCAGTGCTATGAACAGGGTAGCCTACAATGAGCAGTTCTTC

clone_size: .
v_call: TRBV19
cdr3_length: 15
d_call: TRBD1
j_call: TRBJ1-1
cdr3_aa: CASRTGQGVNTEAFF
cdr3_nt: TGTGCCAGTAGAACGGGACAGGGAGTAAACACTGAAGCTTTCTTT

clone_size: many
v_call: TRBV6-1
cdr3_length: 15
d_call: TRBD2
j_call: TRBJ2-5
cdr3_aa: CASSPRAGVRETQYF
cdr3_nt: TGTGCCAGCAGTCCGCGGGCGGGAGTGAGGGAGACCCAGTACTTC

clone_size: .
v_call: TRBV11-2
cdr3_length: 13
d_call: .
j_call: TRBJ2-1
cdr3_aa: CASSLELAIEQFF
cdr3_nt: TGTGCCAGCAGCTTAGAGCTAGCGATTGAGCAGTTCTTC

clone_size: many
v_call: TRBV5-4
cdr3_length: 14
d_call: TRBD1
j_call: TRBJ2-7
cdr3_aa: CASRGQGSSYEQYF
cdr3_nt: TGTGCCAGCAGGGGACAGGGGAGCTCCTACGAGCAGTACTTC

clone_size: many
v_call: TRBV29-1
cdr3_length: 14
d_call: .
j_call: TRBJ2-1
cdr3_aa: CSVVHGSGYNEQFF
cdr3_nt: TGCAGCGTTGTCCACGGGAGCGGCTACAATGAGCAGTTCTTC

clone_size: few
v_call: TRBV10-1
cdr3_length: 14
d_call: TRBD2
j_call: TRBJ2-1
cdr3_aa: CASSVTSGSNEQFF
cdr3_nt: TGCGCCAGCAGTGTGACTAGCGGGAGCAATGAGCAGTTCTTC

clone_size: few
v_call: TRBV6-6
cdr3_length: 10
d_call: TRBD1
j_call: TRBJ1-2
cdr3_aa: CASSTGVLTF
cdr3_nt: TGTGCCAGTAGTACAGGGGTGCTCACCTTC

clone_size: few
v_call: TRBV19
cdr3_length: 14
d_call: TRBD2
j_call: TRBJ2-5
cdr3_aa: CASGGLAGQETQYF
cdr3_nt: TGTGCCAGTGGGGGGTTAGCGGGACAAGAGACCCAGTACTTC

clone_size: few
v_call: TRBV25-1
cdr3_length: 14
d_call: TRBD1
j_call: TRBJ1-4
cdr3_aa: CASSGQGGYGKLFF
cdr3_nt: TGTGCCAGCAGTGGTCAGGGGGGATACGGAAAACTGTTTTTT

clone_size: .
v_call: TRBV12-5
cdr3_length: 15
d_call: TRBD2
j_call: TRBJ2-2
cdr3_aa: CASGLIAGANGELFF
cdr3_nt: TGTGCTAGTGGTTTGATAGCGGGAGCTAACGGGGAGCTGTTTTTT

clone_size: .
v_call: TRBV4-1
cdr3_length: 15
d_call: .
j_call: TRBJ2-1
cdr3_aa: CASSQDGGGGSEQFF
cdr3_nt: TGCGCCAGCAGCCAAGATGGGGGGGGCGGGAGTGAGCAGTTCTTC

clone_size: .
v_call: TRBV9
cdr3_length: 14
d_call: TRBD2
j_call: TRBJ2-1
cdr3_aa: CASSARDYNNEQFF
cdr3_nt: TGTGCCAGCAGCGCCCGGGACTATAACAATGAGCAGTTCTTC

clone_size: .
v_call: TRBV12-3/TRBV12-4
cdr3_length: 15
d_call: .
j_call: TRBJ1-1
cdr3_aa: CASSSSGGRNTEAFF
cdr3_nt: .

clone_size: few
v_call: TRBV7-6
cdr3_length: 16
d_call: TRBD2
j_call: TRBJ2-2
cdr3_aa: CASSLEAGDATGELFF
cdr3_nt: TGTGCCAGCAGCTTGGAAGCGGGAGACGCCACCGGGGAGCTGTTTTTT

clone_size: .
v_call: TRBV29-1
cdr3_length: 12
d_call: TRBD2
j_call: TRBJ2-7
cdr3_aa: CSVEDGGVEQYF
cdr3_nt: TGCAGCGTTGAAGATGGGGGGGTCGAGCAGTACTTC

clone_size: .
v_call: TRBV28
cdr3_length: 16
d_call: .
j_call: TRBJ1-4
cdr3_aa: CASSLLGGSGYEKLFF
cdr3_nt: TGTGCCAGCAGTTTACTCGGGGGGTCAGGGTATGAAAAACTGTTTTTT

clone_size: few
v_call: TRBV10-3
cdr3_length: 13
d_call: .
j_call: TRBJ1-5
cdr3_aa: CATGRDSNQPQHF
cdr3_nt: TGTGCCACCGGACGGGATAGCAATCAGCCCCAGCATTTT

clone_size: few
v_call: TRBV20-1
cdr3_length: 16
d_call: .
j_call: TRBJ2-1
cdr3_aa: CSAREIGGGGGYEQFF
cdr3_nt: TGCAGTGCTAGAGAAATCGGGGGAGGAGGTGGCTATGAGCAGTTCTTC

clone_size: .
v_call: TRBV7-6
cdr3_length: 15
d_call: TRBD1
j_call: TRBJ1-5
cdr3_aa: CASSSDDREHQPQHF
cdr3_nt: TGTGCCAGCAGCTCCGACGACAGGGAACACCAGCCCCAGCATTTT

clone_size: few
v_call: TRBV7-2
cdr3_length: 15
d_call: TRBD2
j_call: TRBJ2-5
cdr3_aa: CASRTGLAGQETQYF
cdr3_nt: TGTGCCAGCAGAACCGGACTAGCGGGGCAAGAGACCCAGTACTTC

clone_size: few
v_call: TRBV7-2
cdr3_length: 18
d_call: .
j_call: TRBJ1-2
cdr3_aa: CATALWVRGRPADYGYTF
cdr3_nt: TGTGCCACCGCTCTGTGGGTCCGCGGCCGCCCCGCTGACTATGGCTACACCTTC

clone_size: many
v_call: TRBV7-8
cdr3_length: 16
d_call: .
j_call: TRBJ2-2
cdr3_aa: CASSLAGASGSGELFF
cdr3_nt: TGTGCCAGCAGCTTAGCGGGAGCGTCAGGGAGCGGGGAGCTGTTTTTT

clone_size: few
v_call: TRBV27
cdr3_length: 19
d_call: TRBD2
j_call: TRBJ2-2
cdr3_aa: CASSLFGPGLAGVTGELFF
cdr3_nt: TGTGCCAGCAGTTTATTCGGCCCGGGGCTAGCGGGAGTTACCGGGGAGCTGTTTTTT

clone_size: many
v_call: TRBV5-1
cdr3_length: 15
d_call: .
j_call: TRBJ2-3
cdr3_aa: CASSLAPSPTDTQYF
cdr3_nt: TGCGCCAGCAGCTTGGCCCCCTCCCCCACAGATACGCAGTATTTT

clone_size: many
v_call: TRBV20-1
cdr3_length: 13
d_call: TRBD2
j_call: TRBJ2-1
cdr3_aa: CSASGSSYNEQFF
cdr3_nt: TGCAGCGCTAGCGGGAGCTCCTACAATGAGCAGTTCTTC

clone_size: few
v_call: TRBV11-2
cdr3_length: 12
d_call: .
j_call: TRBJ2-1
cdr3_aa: CASSRSGPPQFF
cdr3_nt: TGTGCCAGCAGCCGTAGCGGACCGCCCCAGTTCTTC

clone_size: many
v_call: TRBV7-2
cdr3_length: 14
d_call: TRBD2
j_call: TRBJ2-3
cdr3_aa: CASRQRGGTDTQYF
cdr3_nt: TGTGCCAGCAGACAACGGGGGGGTACGGATACGCAGTATTTT

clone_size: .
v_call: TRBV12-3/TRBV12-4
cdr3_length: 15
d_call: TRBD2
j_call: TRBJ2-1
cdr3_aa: CASSNAGLADNEQFF
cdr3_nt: TGTGCCAGCAGCAACGCGGGACTAGCGGACAATGAGCAGTTCTTC

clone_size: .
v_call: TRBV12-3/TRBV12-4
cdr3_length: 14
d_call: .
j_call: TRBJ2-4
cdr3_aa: CASRGGLLKNIQYF
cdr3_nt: TGTGCCAGCAGGGGGGGACTCCTCAAAAACATTCAGTACTTC

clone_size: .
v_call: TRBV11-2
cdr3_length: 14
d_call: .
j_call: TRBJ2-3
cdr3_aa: CASSLLASADTQYF
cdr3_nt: TGTGCCAGCAGCCTGCTGGCATCCGCAGATACGCAGTATTTT

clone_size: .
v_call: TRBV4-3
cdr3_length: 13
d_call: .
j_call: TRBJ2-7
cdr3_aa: CASSPVSGDEQYF
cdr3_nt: TGCGCCAGCAGCCCGGTCTCGGGTGACGAGCAGTACTTC

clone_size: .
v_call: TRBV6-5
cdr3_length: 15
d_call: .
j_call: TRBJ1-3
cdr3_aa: CASSYSRTAGNTIYF
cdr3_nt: TGTGCCAGCAGTTACTCGAGGACAGCTGGAAACACCATATATTTT

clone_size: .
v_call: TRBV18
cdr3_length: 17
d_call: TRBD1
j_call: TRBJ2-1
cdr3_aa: CASSPKLGTGSGNEQFF
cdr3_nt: TGTGCCAGCTCACCAAAGCTTGGGACAGGGTCCGGCAATGAGCAGTTCTTC

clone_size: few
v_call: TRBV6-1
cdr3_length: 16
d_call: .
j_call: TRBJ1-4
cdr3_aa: CASSEEGRTTNEKLFF
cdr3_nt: TGTGCCAGCAGTGAAGAAGGACGGACAACTAATGAAAAACTGTTTTTT

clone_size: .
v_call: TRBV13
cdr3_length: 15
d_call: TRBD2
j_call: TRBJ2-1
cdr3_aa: CASSLLGTSSTEQFF
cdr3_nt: TGTGCCAGCAGCTTACTGGGGACTAGTTCTACTGAGCAGTTCTTC

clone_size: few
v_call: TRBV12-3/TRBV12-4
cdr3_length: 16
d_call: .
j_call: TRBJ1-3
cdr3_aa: CASSLQGAVKGNTIYF
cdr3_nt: TGTGCCAGCAGTTTACAGGGTGCCGTGAAAGGAAACACCATATATTTT